This T cell receptor beta chain was identified in a study of blood T cell repertoires in COVID-19. Across the whole study: Whether acute or convalescent, the COVID-19 samples came from the United States, Italy and Spain.

The CDR3 consists of 18 residues. Germline V gene data show CDR1 as MNHNS and CDR2 as SASEGT. The V and J ends lost 4 bases and 4 bases, in that order; junction bases with no gene match: 12. In the study's own analysis: Researchers report that nucleated cell counts were estimated from reference gene primer amplification. Method: immunoSEQ multiplex PCR; TCRdb's copy keeps in-frame clones and lacks some. V, J and clone size are those of that table, while D and trimming were read from the DNA. The sample holds hundreds of thousands of clones, around 87% seen once. The rearrangement uses TRBV6-1 and TRBJ2-3; 12 bases align to TRBD2. Sequencing was carried out using peripheral blood. The source is a woman in her forties or fifties with COVID-19, enrolled during active disease. DNA of the CDR3: TGTGCCAGCAGTGCTTTTGTGGACACTAGCGGGAGGTCAGATACGCAGTATTTT. This translates into CASSAFVDTSGRSDTQYF.